This TCR beta chain was retrieved from a study of control samples from healthy donors and cancer patients. Assay: immunoSEQ multiplex PCR; the TCRdb copy retains only in-frame clones and omits some. The data hold 55,000 to 85,000 clones, with around 87% observed a single time. Germline assignment: CDR1 SGDLS and CDR2 YYNGEE. CDR3 length: 14 residues. The ends lost 4 bases at V and 6 bases at J; junction bases unmatched: 4. The rearrangement links TRBV9 to TRBJ2-2; the match to TRBD1 covers 9 bases. The clonotype comes from a woman aged 45 to 65 with head and neck cancer. The specimen was PBMCs. CDR3 sequence: CASSPRTGAGELFF. The CDR3, as DNA: TGTGCCAGCAGCCCCCGGACAGGGGCCGGGGAGCTGTTTTTT.